Listed below are T cell receptor beta chains from one sample, sequenced in a study of T cell responses to AZD1222 COVID-19 vaccine. Sequencing was performed with immunoSEQ multiplex PCR; in TCRdb, only in-frame clones are kept and a portion is missing. The data contain about 120,000 clones, 75% to 90% of them singletons. The material was peripheral blood, obtained 28 days after the second AZD1222 dose. The receptors originated from an adult who received the AZD1222 COVID-19 vaccine. Each CDR3 is given with its conserved first and last residue. D genes are given only for firm matches. Clone size, where shown, is once, few, many, or a class for clones that have expanded.

size	V	D	J	DNA	CDR3
NA	TRBV7-2	TRBD2	TRBJ2-1	TGTGCCAGCAGCCTGACGACTAGCGGGGGATTCAATGAGCAGTTCTTC	CASSLTTSGGFNEQFF
few	TRBV10-3	TRBD1	TRBJ1-2	TGTGCCATCAGTGAAGTTGGACAGGGAGGGGGCTACACCTTC	CAISEVGQGGGYTF
once	TRBV19	NA	TRBJ1-2	TGTGCCAGTAGCCAAAGGGGTCTCCGTGGGGACTATGGCTACACCTTC	CASSQRGLRGDYGYTF
once	TRBV4-3	NA	TRBJ2-5	TGCGCCAGCAGCCAATCCCTCGGGCCCTCCCAAGAGACCCAGTACTTC	CASSQSLGPSQETQYF
few	TRBV27	NA	TRBJ1-1	TGTGCCAGCAGTTTTGGGACTGAGAACACTGAAGCTTTCTTT	CASSFGTENTEAFF
NA	TRBV6-2/TRBV6-3	TRBD2	TRBJ2-2	TGTGCCAGCAGTTATCGGACTAGCGGGACGAACACCGGGGAGCTGTTTTTT	CASSYRTSGTNTGELFF
NA	TRBV5-5	TRBD2	TRBJ2-1	TGTGCCAGCAGACCCCCCCTAGCGGGATCTTACAATGAGCAGTTCTTC	CASRPPLAGSYNEQFF
NA	TRBV2	TRBD1	TRBJ2-7	TGTGCCAGCAATAGCCGGGACAGGGCGCGGTACGAGCAGTACTTC	CASNSRDRARYEQYF
NA	TRBV7-9	NA	TRBJ2-3	TGTGCCAGCAGCTATATAGCGGATACGCAGTATTTT	CASSYIADTQYF
NA	TRBV11-2	TRBD1	TRBJ1-2	TGTGCCAGCAGCCTCAAACCGGACAGGCACCAGTACTATGGCTACACCTTC	CASSLKPDRHQYYGYTF
few	TRBV7-2	NA	TRBJ2-5	TGTGCCAGCAGCTTGATGTGGGGGCGCTTAGAGACCCAGTACTTC	CASSLMWGRLETQYF
NA	TRBV19	NA	TRBJ2-4	TGTGCCAGTAGGGGGCCTGGGACGGGGAGAGCCAAAAACATTCAGTACTTC	CASRGPGTGRAKNIQYF
NA	TRBV7-9	NA	TRBJ2-7	TGTGCCAGCAGCTTGAGACTCAGCGCCGCCTACGAGCAGTACTTC	CASSLRLSAAYEQYF
NA	TRBV27	NA	TRBJ1-1	TGTGCCAGTATTACCCCCTGGGGTGAAGCTTTCTTT	CASITPWGEAFF
NA	TRBV7-6	NA	TRBJ1-6	TGTGCCAGCAGCTTGGCCCAGAGTTCACCCCTCCACTTT	CASSLAQSSPLHF
NA	TRBV9	NA	TRBJ1-4	TGTGCCAGCAGCGTCGGCCCCGGCGGTGGTGAAAAACTGTTTTTT	CASSVGPGGGEKLFF
once	TRBV11-2	NA	TRBJ2-1	TGTGCCAGCAGCTTAGGATGGATATCGGATGAGCAGTTCTTC	CASSLGWISDEQFF
NA	TRBV7-2	TRBD1	TRBJ1-6	TGTGCCAGCAGCTTATTGTCGACAGGGAATTCACCCCTCCACTTT	CASSLLSTGNSPLHF
once	TRBV7-2	TRBD1	TRBJ2-1	TGTGCCAGCAGCTCACAGGGGGCTGGGTACAATGAGCAGTTCTTC	CASSSQGAGYNEQFF
NA	TRBV6-6	TRBD2	TRBJ2-5	TGTGCCAGCAGTCTAAATCAGTTGGGGGCTAGCGGGACACAAGAGACCCAGTACTTC	CASSLNQLGASGTQETQYF
few	TRBV27	NA	TRBJ1-1	TGTGCCAGCAGTTTCTTGACAGGTGTTGAAGCTTTCTTT	CASSFLTGVEAFF
NA	TRBV6-2/TRBV6-3	NA	TRBJ2-7	TGTGCCAGCAGTTACTCGACGCCGACCTACGAGCAGTACTTC	CASSYSTPTYEQYF
NA	TRBV5-1	NA	TRBJ2-6	TGCGCCAGCAGCGGCCTTCTGAGCTCTGGGGCCAACGTCCTGACTTTC	CASSGLLSSGANVLTF
NA	TRBV27	TRBD2	TRBJ2-7	TGTGCCAGCAGTTTAGTTTTTAGCGGGAGATACGAGCAGTACTTC	CASSLVFSGRYEQYF
NA	TRBV19	NA	TRBJ2-7	TGTGCCAGTAGTATAGGAGGGAGGCCCTACGAGCAGTACTTC	CASSIGGRPYEQYF
NA	TRBV4-3	NA	TRBJ2-2	TGCGCCAGCAGCCAAGAGATGCAGGCTTTTCTGAACACCGGGGAGCTGTTTTTT	CASSQEMQAFLNTGELFF
NA	TRBV2	NA	TRBJ2-3	TGTGCCAGCAGGGTAGCGCTGGGGGCAGATACGCAGTATTTT	CASRVALGADTQYF
NA	TRBV12-3/TRBV12-4	NA	TRBJ2-3	TGTGCCAGCAGTTTTAACACAGATACGCAGTATTTT	CASSFNTDTQYF
NA	TRBV7-3	TRBD2	TRBJ2-1	TGTGCCAGCAGCCTGACTAGCGGGAAGAATGAGCAGTTCTTC	CASSLTSGKNEQFF
NA	TRBV27	NA	TRBJ2-1	TGTGCCAGCAGTCGAGGCTATGAGCAGTTCTTC	CASSRGYEQFF
NA	TRBV5-6	TRBD1	TRBJ2-7	TGTGCCAGCACCAATTGGGGACAGGGGAGGTCCTACGAGCAGTACTTC	CASTNWGQGRSYEQYF
NA	TRBV27	TRBD1	TRBJ2-7	TGTGCCAGCAGTTTCGCGGGACAGGGGACCTACGAGCAGTACTTC	CASSFAGQGTYEQYF
NA	TRBV6-5	TRBD2	TRBJ2-3	TGTGCCAGCAATCCCTTAGCGGGAGAGGCAGATACGCAGTATTTT	CASNPLAGEADTQYF
NA	TRBV13	NA	TRBJ2-5	TGTGCCAGCAGCGGCAGGGTTGAGACCCAGTACTTC	CASSGRVETQYF
NA	TRBV7-9	TRBD1	TRBJ2-7	TGTGCCAGCAGCCTCGGACAGGCAGAAGAGCAGTACTTC	CASSLGQAEEQYF
NA	TRBV20-1	NA	TRBJ1-2	TGCAGTGCTAGTTTGGGGGAGAAGGGCTACACCTTC	CSASLGEKGYTF
NA	TRBV5-4	NA	TRBJ1-1	TGTGCCAGCAGAGGGCAGGGTAGAGACACTGAAGCTTTCTTT	CASRGQGRDTEAFF
NA	TRBV14	NA	TRBJ1-2	TGTGCCAGCAGCCAAGAATTAAGGGGAAACTATGGCTACACCTTC	CASSQELRGNYGYTF
NA	TRBV7-2	TRBD1	TRBJ2-6	TGTGCCAGCAGCTTAGGTCCGGGACAGTTAAACTCTGGGGCCAACGTCCTGACTTTC	CASSLGPGQLNSGANVLTF
NA	TRBV5-6	NA	TRBJ1-5	TGTGCCAGCAGCTTAAGATCGGTTCACAATCAGCCCCAGCATTTT	CASSLRSVHNQPQHF
NA	TRBV4-1	TRBD1	TRBJ1-4	TGCGCCAGCAGCGGCCGGGACAGGGCGAATGAAAAACTGTTTTTT	CASSGRDRANEKLFF
once	TRBV5-1	NA	TRBJ2-5	TGCGCCAGCACCCACCCTAGCAATCAAGAGACCCAGTACTTC	CASTHPSNQETQYF
NA	TRBV28	NA	TRBJ1-1	TGTGCCAGCTCATTCGACAGATTGAACACTGAAGCTTTCTTT	CASSFDRLNTEAFF
NA	TRBV6-5	NA	TRBJ2-3	TGTGCCAGCAGGGACAGAAGCACAGATACGCAGTATTTT	CASRDRSTDTQYF
NA	TRBV7-2	NA	TRBJ1-3	TGTGCCAGCAGTAATCTGGGAAGTGGAAACACCATATATTTT	CASSNLGSGNTIYF
NA	TRBV28	TRBD1	TRBJ2-5	TGTGCCAGCAGCCGTCCGGTAGACAGGGGGCGAGGGACCCAGTACTTC	CASSRPVDRGRGTQYF
NA	TRBV3-1/TRBV3-2	NA	TRBJ2-3	TGTGCCAGCAGCCAAGGACCCCTCTGGGGCACAGATACGCAGTATTTT	CASSQGPLWGTDTQYF
NA	TRBV27	NA	TRBJ2-7	TGTGCCAGCAGACCCGCAGGGAGCTCCTACGAGCAGTACTTC	CASRPAGSSYEQYF
NA	TRBV19	NA	TRBJ1-2	TGTGCCAGTAGTATAGGGAAGCAGGGGCATGGCTACACCTTC	CASSIGKQGHGYTF
NA	TRBV9	TRBD1	TRBJ1-1	TGTGCCAGCAGCGTAGTGGGGGGACAGATCACTGAAGCTTTCTTT	CASSVVGGQITEAFF